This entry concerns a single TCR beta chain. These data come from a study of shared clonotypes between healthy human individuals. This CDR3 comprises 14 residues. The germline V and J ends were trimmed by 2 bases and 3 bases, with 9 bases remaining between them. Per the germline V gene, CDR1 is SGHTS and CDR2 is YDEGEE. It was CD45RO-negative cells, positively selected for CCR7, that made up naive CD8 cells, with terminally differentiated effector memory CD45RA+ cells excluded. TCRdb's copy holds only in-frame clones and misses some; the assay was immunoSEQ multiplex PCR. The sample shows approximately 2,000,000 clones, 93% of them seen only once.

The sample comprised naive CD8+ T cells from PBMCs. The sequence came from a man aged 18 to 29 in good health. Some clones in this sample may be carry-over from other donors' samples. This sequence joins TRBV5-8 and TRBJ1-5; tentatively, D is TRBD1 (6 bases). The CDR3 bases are TGTGCCAGCAGCTTCCGGACAGTCAATCAGCCCCAGCATTTT. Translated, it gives CASSFRTVNQPQHF. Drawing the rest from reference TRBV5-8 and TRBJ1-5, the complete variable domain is EAGVTQSPTHLIKTRGQQATLRCSPISGHTSVYWYQQALGLGLQFLLWYDEGEERNRGNFPPRFSGRQFPNYSSELNVNALELEDSALYLCASSFRTVNQPQHFGDGTRLSIL.